A selection of T cell receptor beta chains follows, all from one sample in a study of cytomegalovirus exposure and HLA in healthy donors. Using immunoSEQ multiplex PCR, the repertoire was profiled, and TCRdb retains in-frame clones only, with some absent. The table shows approximately 100,000 clones, with roughly three quarters occurring only once. Sequenced sample: PBMCs. These receptors originate from a woman aged 45 to 65 in good health and CMV-seropositive. The CDR3 runs from the conserved cysteine through the conserved F or W. Each record gives: clone size, V gene, J gene, D gene, CDR3 protein, CDR3 DNA. The D gene is left open where the match is weak. Clone sizes are given selectively: once, few, many, or a class where the clone is expanded.

size: .; V: TRBV2; J: TRBJ2-7; D: TRBD1; CDR3: CASSGGMGTGRLEQYF; DNA: TGTGCCAGCAGTGGGGGTATGGGGACAGGGCGTCTCGAGCAGTACTTC
size: .; V: TRBV11-2; J: TRBJ2-3; D: TRBD2; CDR3: CASSSTLLAGGTDTQYF; DNA: TGTGCCAGCAGCTCCACCCTGCTAGCGGGGGGCACAGATACGCAGTATTTT
size: .; V: TRBV18; J: TRBJ2-1; D: TRBD1; CDR3: CASSPGTGGSNEQFF; DNA: TGTGCCAGCTCACCAGGGACAGGGGGCTCCAATGAGCAGTTCTTC
size: .; V: TRBV18; J: TRBJ1-1; D: .; CDR3: CASSPQMRDTEAFF; DNA: TGTGCCAGCTCACCACAGATGCGGGACACTGAAGCTTTCTTT
size: .; V: TRBV19; J: TRBJ1-1; D: TRBD1; CDR3: CASSTPGQGVHTEAFF; DNA: TGTGCCAGTAGTACACCGGGACAGGGAGTCCACACTGAAGCTTTCTTT
size: .; V: TRBV9; J: TRBJ1-3; D: TRBD1; CDR3: CASSLGQGGTSGNTIYF; DNA: TGTGCCAGCAGCTTAGGACAGGGGGGGACCTCTGGAAACACCATATATTTT
size: once; V: TRBV5-4; J: TRBJ2-7; D: .; CDR3: CASSSRQTDEQYF; DNA: TGTGCCAGCAGCTCCCGACAGACAGACGAGCAGTACTTC
size: .; V: TRBV7-6; J: TRBJ2-7; D: TRBD2; CDR3: CASSLDRRGSYEQYF; DNA: TGTGCCAGCAGCTTAGACCGGCGGGGGAGCTACGAGCAGTACTTC
size: once; V: TRBV5-5; J: TRBJ1-1; D: .; CDR3: CASSLVPGNTEAFF; DNA: TGTGCCAGCAGCTTGGTCCCAGGGAACACTGAAGCTTTCTTT
size: once; V: TRBV18; J: TRBJ2-6; D: .; CDR3: CASSPGAASSGANVLTF; DNA: TGTGCCAGCTCACCAGGGGCAGCTAGCTCTGGGGCCAACGTCCTGACTTTC
size: .; V: TRBV7-8; J: TRBJ2-1; D: .; CDR3: CASSFPGAGEQFF; DNA: TGTGCCAGCAGCTTTCCAGGGGCGGGTGAGCAGTTCTTC
size: few; V: TRBV5-1; J: TRBJ2-3; D: TRBD1; CDR3: CASSLDRGDTQYF; DNA: TGCGCCAGCAGCTTGGACAGGGGAGATACGCAGTATTTT
size: once; V: TRBV9; J: TRBJ2-6; D: TRBD2; CDR3: CASFGTSGGAAGANVLTF; DNA: TGTGCCAGCTTTGGGACTAGCGGGGGGGCCGCAGGGGCCAACGTCCTGACTTTC
size: few; V: TRBV7-9; J: TRBJ2-7; D: TRBD2; CDR3: CASSVAGLAGVDEQYF; DNA: TGTGCCAGCAGCGTCGCAGGGCTAGCGGGAGTCGACGAGCAGTACTTC
size: .; V: TRBV5-4; J: TRBJ1-2; D: TRBD1; CDR3: CAGIGQGAANYGYTF; DNA: TGTGCCGGAATTGGACAGGGGGCGGCTAACTATGGCTACACCTTC
size: .; V: TRBV19; J: TRBJ1-1; D: .; CDR3: CASMATLVPGNTEAFF; DNA: TGTGCCAGTATGGCAACTCTGGTCCCGGGGAACACTGAAGCTTTCTTT
size: .; V: TRBV12-5; J: TRBJ1-1; D: TRBD1; CDR3: CASVRASLGDRGGDTEAFF; DNA: TGTGCTAGTGTTCGGGCTTCCCTGGGGGACAGGGGAGGGGACACTGAAGCTTTCTTT
size: .; V: TRBV5-6; J: TRBJ2-7; D: .; CDR3: CASNGGGTALYEQYF; DNA: TGTGCCAGCAACGGGGGTGGGACAGCTCTCTACGAGCAGTACTTC
size: few; V: TRBV30; J: TRBJ1-1; D: .; CDR3: CAWVRKGMVKNTEAFF; DNA: TGTGCCTGGGTACGGAAGGGGATGGTGAAGAACACTGAAGCTTTCTTT
size: .; V: TRBV5-4; J: TRBJ2-1; D: TRBD2; CDR3: CASSLPSGYNEQFF; DNA: TGTGCCAGCAGCTTGCCTAGCGGCTACAATGAGCAGTTCTTC
size: few; V: TRBV2; J: TRBJ2-7; D: .; CDR3: CASSGYEQYF; DNA: TGTGCCAGCAGCGGGTACGAGCAGTACTTC
size: once; V: TRBV5-1; J: TRBJ1-1; D: TRBD1; CDR3: CASSYGQGVVMEAFF; DNA: TGCGCCAGCAGCTATGGACAGGGGGTAGTGATGGAAGCTTTCTTT
size: .; V: TRBV7-9; J: TRBJ1-1; D: .; CDR3: CASSHLLWGRMNTEAFF; DNA: TGTGCCAGCAGCCACTTATTGTGGGGGCGGATGAACACTGAAGCTTTCTTT
size: .; V: TRBV5-5; J: TRBJ1-5; D: .; CDR3: CASRLSDSPNNQPQHF; DNA: TGTGCCAGCAGACTTTCCGACAGCCCGAACAATCAGCCCCAGCATTTT
size: .; V: TRBV27; J: TRBJ1-1; D: TRBD1; CDR3: CASSTQGASTEAFF; DNA: TGTGCCAGCAGTACACAGGGGGCGAGCACTGAAGCTTTCTTT
size: .; V: TRBV6-5; J: TRBJ1-2; D: TRBD1; CDR3: CASSYLLETGRGYTF; DNA: TGTGCCAGCAGTTACTTATTAGAGACAGGGAGAGGCTACACCTTC
size: .; V: TRBV2; J: TRBJ2-7; D: .; CDR3: CASNLAAYEQYF; DNA: TGTGCCAGCAATCTAGCCGCCTACGAGCAGTACTTC
size: .; V: TRBV5-6; J: TRBJ2-7; D: .; CDR3: CASSATLRGFREQYF; DNA: TGTGCCAGCAGCGCTACATTACGAGGATTTCGGGAGCAGTACTTC
size: .; V: TRBV6-1; J: TRBJ1-1; D: .; CDR3: CASSEEDTRGTEAFF; DNA: TGTGCCAGCAGTGAAGAGGACACACGAGGAACTGAAGCTTTCTTT
size: .; V: TRBV18; J: TRBJ2-5; D: TRBD1; CDR3: CASSPLGTAFRQETQYF; DNA: TGTGCCAGCTCACCACTGGGGACAGCCTTTCGCCAAGAGACCCAGTACTTC
size: few; V: TRBV11-2; J: TRBJ2-1; D: TRBD2; CDR3: CASSLDATSGRLQFF; DNA: TGTGCCAGCAGCTTAGATGCTACTAGCGGGAGGCTCCAGTTCTTC
size: .; V: TRBV10-3; J: TRBJ2-1; D: .; CDR3: CAISESSGSRRYNEQFF; DNA: TGTGCCATCAGTGAGTCTTCCGGGTCTAGACGGTACAATGAGCAGTTCTTC
size: .; V: TRBV7-3; J: TRBJ1-1; D: .; CDR3: CASSLKGGGPTEAFF; DNA: TGTGCCAGCAGCTTAAAAGGGGGGGGCCCCACTGAAGCTTTCTTT
size: .; V: TRBV2; J: TRBJ2-7; D: .; CDR3: CASSGAVYEQYF; DNA: TGTGCCAGCAGTGGGGCTGTTTACGAGCAGTACTTC
size: .; V: TRBV25-1; J: TRBJ1-6; D: TRBD1; CDR3: CATGQGSNSPLHF; DNA: TGTGCCACGGGACAGGGGAGTAATTCACCCCTCCACTTT
size: .; V: TRBV10-3; J: TRBJ2-7; D: .; CDR3: CAISEIGTGHIYEQYF; DNA: TGTGCCATCAGTGAGATAGGCACAGGGCATATCTACGAGCAGTACTTC
size: few; V: TRBV11-2; J: TRBJ2-3; D: .; CDR3: CASSSSQVTQYF; DNA: TGTGCCAGCAGCTCCTCCCAGGTTACGCAGTATTTT
size: .; V: TRBV11-3; J: TRBJ2-1; D: .; CDR3: CASSLDQRGPGEQFF; DNA: TGTGCCAGCAGCTTAGATCAAAGGGGCCCCGGTGAGCAGTTCTTC
size: .; V: TRBV5-1; J: TRBJ1-4; D: .; CDR3: CASSFYTGPNEKLFF; DNA: TGCGCCAGCAGCTTTTATACAGGGCCTAATGAAAAACTGTTTTTT
size: .; V: TRBV4-2; J: TRBJ2-3; D: .; CDR3: CASSQEMTRTDTQYF; DNA: TGTGCCAGCAGCCAAGAAATGACTAGGACAGATACGCAGTATTTT
size: .; V: TRBV15; J: TRBJ1-3; D: .; CDR3: CATSRSEAFSETTIYF; DNA: TGTGCCACCAGCAGATCCGAGGCTTTTTCGGAAACCACCATATATTTT
size: .; V: TRBV5-6; J: TRBJ1-2; D: .; CDR3: CASSPLGYGYTF; DNA: TGTGCCAGCAGCCCCCTCGGTTATGGCTACACCTTC
size: .; V: TRBV19; J: TRBJ2-6; D: .; CDR3: CASSIAVSGANVLTF; DNA: TGTGCCAGTAGTATAGCTGTCTCTGGGGCCAACGTCCTGACTTTC
size: .; V: TRBV2; J: TRBJ1-2; D: .; CDR3: CASPGLKRGDPTEGYTF; DNA: TGTGCCAGTCCTGGGCTTAAACGGGGGGACCCCACGGAGGGCTACACCTTC
size: .; V: TRBV28; J: TRBJ1-3; D: .; CDR3: CASSLGGSSGNTIYF; DNA: TGTGCCAGCAGTTTAGGGGGCAGCTCTGGAAACACCATATATTTT